The 21 T cell receptor beta chains in this list originate from one sample, sequenced in a study of cytomegalovirus exposure and HLA in healthy donors. 13 Jbeta primers and 60 Vbeta primers were used for the PCR. Some clones are missing from TCRdb's copy, which holds only in-frame ones; the method was immunoSEQ multiplex PCR. The sample lists about 110,000 clones; approximately 83% were seen once. What was sequenced was PBMCs. The origin of the receptors is a man aged 35-49 years in good health and CMV-seronegative.

The V call is TRBV29-1, the J call TRBJ2-3, with a weak D call TRBD2 (6 bases). The V gene lost 4 bases and the J gene lost 8 bases, with 13 bases spanning the gap. The V gene's germline CDR1 is SQVTM and CDR2 ANQGSEA. CDR3 length: 12 residues. The CDR3 DNA sequence: TGCAGCGTTGTCGTTAACGGGGGTACGCAGTATTTT. Its protein is CSVVVNGGTQYF.

Only one count was recorded for this clone. The chain couples TRBV6-5 to TRBJ2-1; TRBD1 aligns across 9 bases. Germline values: CDR1 MNHEY, CDR2 SVGAGI. CDR3 size: 13 residues. V was pared by 6 bases and J by 8 bases, with 5 bases of the junction left unmatched. CDR3 DNA: TGTGCCAGCAGGACAGGGGGGCGGGATGAGCAGTTCTTC. Amino acids: CASRTGGRDEQFF.

The CDR3 DNA is TGTGCCAGCACCAGACAGGGCCCTTATAGCAATCAGCCCCAGCATTTT. Its translation is CASTRQGPYSNQPQHF. This chain uses TRBV2 with TRBJ1-5, with 7 positions matching TRBD1. The germline V gene encodes CDR1 SNHLY and CDR2 FYNNEI. V gave up 7 bases and J gave up 0 bases; unmatched junction bases: 9. CDR3 length: 16 amino acids.

The V gene is TRBV29-1, the J gene TRBJ1-1, with TRBD1 identical over 7 bases. Germline trimming cut 7 bases from V and 1 base from J; bases unmatched to any gene: 9. Germline CDR1 reads SQVTM; CDR2 reads ANQGSEA. The CDR3 runs 14 residues. CDR3 bases: TGCAGCGGCTCTCCGGGACAGAGGAACACTGAAGCTTTCTTT. This sequence encodes CSGSPGQRNTEAFF. The full variable domain, in which reference TRBV29-1 and TRBJ1-1 provide the parts outside the CDR3, is SAVISQKPSRDICQRGTSLTIQCQVDSQVTMMFWYRQQPGQSLTLIATANQGSEATYESGFVIDKFPISRPNLTFSTLTVSNMSPEDSSIYLCSGSPGQRNTEAFFGQGTRLTVV.

The V call is TRBV28, the J call TRBJ1-5; D not certain. Trimming stripped 2 bases from V and 7 bases from J, with 15 bases between. Germline V gene lookup returns CDR1 MDHEN and CDR2 SYDVKM. The CDR3 sequence is 15 residues long. CDR3 DNA: TGTGCCAGCAGTTTACAGTCGAGGGTCCGACAGCCCCAGCATTTT. This gives the protein CASSLQSRVRQPQHF. Full variable domain (remainder filled in from reference TRBV28 and TRBJ1-5): DVKVTQSSRYLVKRTGEKVFLECVQDMDHENMFWYRQDPGLGLRLIYFSYDVKMKEKGDIPEGYSVSREKKERFSLILESASTNQTSMYLCASSLQSRVRQPQHFGDGTRLSIL.

The V call is TRBV28, the J call TRBJ1-5; TRBD1 matches 7 bases. Trimming cost V 9 bases and J 8 bases; bases outside gene matches: 13. In germline, CDR1 is MDHEN, CDR2 SYDVKM. This CDR3 is 14 amino acids long. The CDR3 loop reads CASRKHGQGEPQHF. In DNA form, the CDR3 reads TGTGCCAGTAGGAAGCACGGGCAGGGGGAGCCCCAGCATTTT.

The rearrangement uses TRBV5-1 and TRBJ2-7; D might be TRBD1 (6 bases). The germline V and J ends were trimmed by 3 bases and 1 base, with 11 bases remaining between them. This CDR3 region has 14 residues. Germline lookup yields CDR1 SGHRS and CDR2 YFSETQ. DNA of the CDR3: TGCGCCAGCAGCTCGACAGGTCCATCCTACGAGCAGTACTTC. Translation gives CASSSTGPSYEQYF.

V usage is TRBV7-8 and J usage is TRBJ2-5; D not resolved. The CDR3 spans 15 residues. The germline V and J ends were trimmed by 1 base and 2 bases, with 11 bases remaining between them. Germline V gene data show CDR1 as SGHVS and CDR2 as FQNEAQ. The CDR3 sequence is CASSLVQRNQETQYF. The DNA of the CDR3 is TGTGCCAGCAGCTTAGTACAGAGAAATCAAGAGACCCAGTACTTC.

Written as DNA, the CDR3 is TGTGCCAGCAGTTCCCCCCGGGGGTGGGTTGAAAAACTGTTTTTT. It codes for CASSSPRGWVEKLFF. The chain joins TRBV28 to TRBJ1-4; D might be TRBD1 (5 bases). This CDR3 has 15 amino acids. V shed 4 bases and J shed 7 bases, with 16 bases lying between them. CDR1 MDHEN and CDR2 SYDVKM come from the germline V gene.

In this sample, this clone turned up a few times. The CDR3 nucleotides are TGTGCCAGCAGTCCCCCGCGGGGGACCCGATACGAGCAGTACTTC. This translates into CASSPPRGTRYEQYF. This chain connects TRBV4-2 to TRBJ2-7, with 7 bases lining up with TRBD2. V trimming: 6 bases; J trimming: 4 bases; junction bases outside the gene matches: 12. Germline CDR1 is LGHNA and CDR2 is YNFKEQ. This CDR3 region has 15 residues.

CDR3 in amino acids: CASSTRQGHYGYTF. CDR3 DNA sequence: TGTGCCAGTAGTACCAGACAGGGGCACTATGGCTACACCTTC. This rearrangement joins TRBV19 to TRBJ1-2; 8 nucleotides agree with TRBD1. Trimming took 4 bases from V and 3 from J; bases not matched to a gene: 4. Per germline, CDR1 LNHDA and CDR2 SQIVND (reference sequence). CDR3 length: 14 residues.

The chain employs TRBV28 and TRBJ1-2; tentatively, D is TRBD1 (6 bases). CDR1 and CDR2 from the germline V gene are MDHEN and SYDVKM. Trimming left V 2 bases short and J 5 bases short, with 15 bases between. CDR3 length equals 15 residues. CDR3 in DNA: TGTGCCAGCAGTTTAGCGGGGGCTTTAGGGTATGGCTACACCTTC. Translated: CASSLAGALGYGYTF.

A single count supports this clone. The chain carries TRBV19 and TRBJ1-1, with TRBD1 as a possible D gene (6 bases). Trimming pared 3 bases from V and 5 bases from J, leaving 13 bases between. The germline V gene has CDR1 LNHDA and CDR2 SQIVND (reference sequence). This CDR3 region has 14 residues. CDR3 protein: CASSMLDRRTEAFF. CDR3 DNA sequence: TGTGCCAGTAGTATGCTCGACAGGAGGACTGAAGCTTTCTTT. Variable domain in full (rest from reference TRBV19 and TRBJ1-1): DGGITQSPKYLFRKEGQNVTLSCEQNLNHDAMYWYRQDPGQGLRLIYYSQIVNDFQKGDIAEGYSVSREKKESFPLTVTSAQKNPTAFYLCASSMLDRRTEAFFGQGTRLTVV.

This chain joins TRBV28 and TRBJ2-2, with 10 bases identical to TRBD2. From germline, CDR1 is MDHEN and CDR2 SYDVKM. The junction had 6 bases not matched to a gene; V was cut back by 6 bases and J by 5 bases. This CDR3 has 15 amino acids. CDR3: CASSPPGLATGELFF. The CDR3 region has the DNA TGTGCCAGCAGCCCTCCGGGACTAGCGACCGGGGAGCTGTTTTTT.

The chain is built from TRBV28 and TRBJ1-5, with a tentative D call TRBD1 (5 bases). CDR1 and CDR2 (germline): MDHEN, SYDVKM. The CDR3 has 15 amino acids. Trimming stripped 4 bases from V and 7 bases from J, with 17 bases between. CDR3 in DNA: TGTGCCAGCAGTTCGATTCCTCCAGGGTACCAGCCCCAGCATTTT. This gives the protein CASSSIPPGYQPQHF.

The rearrangement joins TRBV5-1 to TRBJ1-3; tentative D call: TRBD1 (5 bases). The CDR3 is made up of 17 amino acids. Germline V gene sequence: CDR1 SGHRS, CDR2 YFSETQ. V lost 0 bases and J lost 2, with 15 bases in between. CDR3: CASSLASQGTAGNTIYF. The DNA of the CDR3 is TGCGCCAGCAGCTTGGCCAGTCAGGGAACGGCTGGAAACACCATATATTTT.

The chain has TRBV19 and TRBJ1-1; tentative D call: TRBD1 (6 bases). V lost 7 bases, J lost 1 base, and 10 bases lay in between. This CDR3 contains 13 residues. CDR1 is LNHDA and CDR2 is SQIVND in the germline V gene (reference sequence). The CDR3 DNA follows: TGTGCCAGTACCCGACAGGAGAACACTGAAGCTTTCTTT. It codes for CASTRQENTEAFF.

The chain links TRBV5-1 to TRBJ1-3, with 11 positions matching TRBD1. Per germline, CDR1 SGHRS and CDR2 YFSETQ. The CDR3 has 16 amino acids. V shed 3 bases, J shed 1 base, and the junction held 3 bases outside the gene matches. CDR3 nucleotide sequence: TGCGCCAGCAGCTCCGGACAGGGGGCATCTGGAAACACCATATATTTT. Its protein product is CASSSGQGASGNTIYF.

The gene calls are TRBV9 and TRBJ2-7; TRBD1 is a possible D gene (6 bases). Deletions cut 0 bases from V and 2 bases from J, with 9 bases between. The CDR3 is 14 amino acids. Germline-derived CDR1 and CDR2 are SGDLS and YYNGEE. CDR3 loop: CASSVGTDPYEQYF. The CDR3 DNA reads as TGTGCCAGCAGCGTAGGGACAGACCCCTACGAGCAGTACTTC.

The chain recombines TRBV5-1 with TRBJ1-3, with TRBD1 matching 10 bases. The V segment lost 0 bases and the J segment 3 bases; nucleotides outside the gene matches: 3. There are 16 residues in the CDR3. In germline, CDR1 is SGHRS, CDR2 YFSETQ. CDR3 coding DNA: TGCGCCAGCAGCTTGGCGGGACAGGGGTTTGGAAACACCATATATTTT. Its translation: CASSLAGQGFGNTIYF.

The rearrangement joins TRBV7-5 to TRBJ1-5. TRBV7-5 is given as a pseudogene. This CDR3 region has 16 residues. CDR3 in DNA: TGTGTCAGAAGCTTAGCGCTGCCGGGGGACAATCAGCCCCAGCATTTT. This sequence encodes CVRSLALPGDNQPQHF.